This TCR beta chain comes out of a study of T cell responses to AZD1222 COVID-19 vaccine. Study outcomes and limitations: Only after the peak T cell response were repertoires sampled. There were mostly white British donors and more females than males, and clonal diversity was possibly underestimated.

This clone was recorded once. Its antigen is currently unknown. Assay: immunoSEQ multiplex PCR; the TCRdb copy retains only in-frame clones and omits some. The table has 150,000 or so clones, about 91% seen once. V gave up 2 bases and J gave up 6 bases, with 10 bases separating them. Germline lookup yields CDR1 GTSNPN and CDR2 SVGIG (reference sequence). The CDR3 runs to 13 residues. The clonotype originates from an adult in good health. Here the sequenced sample was peripheral blood, taken on day 0 of AZD1222 vaccination. The rearrangement joins TRBV30 to TRBJ2-2; the D is unclear. CDR3 DNA: TGTGCCTGGAGTCACAGTGGACCCGGGGAGCTGTTTTTT. Residues: CAWSHSGPGELFF.